The 15 T cell receptor beta chains below come from one sample, sequenced in a study of T cells expressing NK-cell markers. TCRdb reprocessed the 5' RACE reads and keeps a single row for each CDR3 protein, giving no DNA. This sample's clone table lists about 550,000 distinct CDR3 sequences. Sequencing used blood T cells: a sorted CD56 or NKG2C T cell subset, CD4+ or CD8+ T cells, or bulk PBMC T cells (not recorded which). All receptors derive from a man younger than 35 in good health.

This sequence joins TRBV6-6 and TRBJ1-6. The CDR3 length is 12 residues. Germline CDR1 is MNHNY and CDR2 is SVGAGI (reference sequence). The CDR3: CASGREGSPLHF.

The chain joins TRBV12-3 or TRBV12-4 to TRBJ2-1; TCRdb returns TRBD1, unconfirmable since there is no DNA. This CDR3 has 17 amino acids. The CDR3 loop is CASSLRRGPTARHEQFF.

The rearrangement links TRBV12-3 or TRBV12-4 to TRBJ2-7. The CDR3 spans 15 residues. The CDR3 here is CASSLTQGSSYEQYF.

J is TRBJ2-1 and V is TRBV29-1; with no DNA, the TCRdb D assignment of TRBD2 cannot be verified. CDR1 SQVTM and CDR2 ANQGSEA come from the germline V gene. This CDR3 contains 13 residues. CDR3 protein: CSVERTRVLEQFF.

V is TRBV12-3 or TRBV12-4 and J is TRBJ2-2; TCRdb gives TRBD2 as the D gene, but with no DNA this cannot be confirmed. This CDR3 has 18 amino acids. The CDR3 loop reads CASSSLATLSLNTGELFF.

CDR3 loop: CASSRGSGGSNQPQHF. The rearrangement uses TRBV12-3 or TRBV12-4 and TRBJ1-5; the TRBD1 assignment by TCRdb is unverifiable without DNA. The CDR3 loop spans 16 amino acids.

The rearrangement links TRBV5-1 to TRBJ2-1; TCRdb returns TRBD2, unconfirmable since there is no DNA. Germline-derived CDR1 and CDR2 are SGHRS and YFSETQ. The CDR3 contains 15 residues. The CDR3 here is CASSQGLGRENEQFF.

The chain links TRBV14 to TRBJ2-1; TCRdb proposes TRBD1, but this gene call is untestable without DNA. The CDR3 length is 13 residues. Per germline, CDR1 SGHDN and CDR2 FVKESK. The CDR3 loop reads CASSQGDSSKRFF. The full variable domain, its missing parts supplied by reference TRBV14 and TRBJ2-1, is EAGVTQFPSHSVIEKGQTVTLRCDPISGHDNLYWYRRVMGKEIKFLLHFVKESKQDESGMPNNRFLAERTGGTYSTLKVQPAELEDSGVYFCASSQGDSSKRFFGPGTRLTVL.

The chain carries TRBV4-1 and TRBJ2-2. The CDR3 spans 14 residues. Germline V gives CDR1 MGHRA, CDR2 YSYEKL. Here the CDR3 reads CASRMGTNTGELFF.

This chain uses TRBV5-6 with TRBJ2-4; TCRdb returns TRBD1, unconfirmable since there is no DNA. The length of the CDR3 is 15 residues. Germline V gives CDR1 SGHDT, CDR2 YYEEEE. CDR3 in amino acids: CASSARGLAKNIQYF.

The CDR3 reads CASGSSKETQYF. This chain joins TRBV12-3 or TRBV12-4 and TRBJ2-5; TCRdb proposes TRBD2, but this gene call is untestable without DNA. There are 12 residues in the CDR3.

The CDR3 spells CSARSRVINNEQFF. The V and J genes are TRBV20-1 and TRBJ2-1; with no DNA, the TCRdb D assignment of TRBD1 cannot be verified. The CDR3 spans 14 residues. CDR1 is DFQATT and CDR2 is SNEGSKA in the germline V gene (reference sequence).

The chain joins TRBV20-1 to TRBJ1-3. The CDR3 loop spans 15 amino acids. Germline loops: CDR1 DFQATT, CDR2 SNEGSKA (reference sequence). This CDR3 reads CSAREGLTSGNTIYF.

The chain uses TRBV10-3 and TRBJ2-5. This CDR3 spans 13 amino acids. Germline V lookup: CDR1 ENHRY, CDR2 SYGVKD. The CDR3 is CAIREGVEETRYF.

This chain links TRBV5-5 with TRBJ2-2; TCRdb's D call, TRBD1, is unchecked because there is no DNA. From germline, CDR1 is SGHKS and CDR2 YYEKEE (reference sequence). There are 17 residues in the CDR3. CDR3 loop: CASSLLIQGKNTGELFF.